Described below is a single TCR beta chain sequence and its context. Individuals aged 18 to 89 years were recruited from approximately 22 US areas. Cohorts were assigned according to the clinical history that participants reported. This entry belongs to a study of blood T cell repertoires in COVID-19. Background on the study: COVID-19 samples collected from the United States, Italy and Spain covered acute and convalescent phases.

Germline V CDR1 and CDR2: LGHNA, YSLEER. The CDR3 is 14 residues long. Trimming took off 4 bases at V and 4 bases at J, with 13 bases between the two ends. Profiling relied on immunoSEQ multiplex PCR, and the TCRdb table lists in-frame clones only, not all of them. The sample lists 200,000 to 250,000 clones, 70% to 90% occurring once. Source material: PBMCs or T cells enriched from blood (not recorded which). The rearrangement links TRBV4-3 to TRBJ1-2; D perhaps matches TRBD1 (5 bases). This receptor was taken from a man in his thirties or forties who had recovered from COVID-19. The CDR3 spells CASSLGWGGYGYTF. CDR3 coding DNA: TGCGCCAGCAGCCTAGGGTGGGGCGGCTATGGCTACACCTTC.